The sequence of this T cell receptor (beta chain) was determined in a study of cytomegalovirus exposure and HLA in healthy donors. Findings and caveats of the study: A later analysis linked a missense DCLRE1C variant to TCR beta V- and J-gene trimming. Association with HLA alleles at 0.05 false discovery rate was found for 15,000 to 20,000 TCR beta sequences in a later analysis.

The primer mix had 60 Vbeta and 13 Jbeta primers. Assay: immunoSEQ multiplex PCR; the TCRdb copy retains only in-frame clones and omits some. The sample includes 100,000 to 150,000 clones, about 71% of them seen just once. On this clone: Its target is unknown.

The germline V and J ends were trimmed by 3 bases and 11 bases, with 14 bases remaining between them. The V gene's germline CDR1 is SGHTA and CDR2 FQGNSA. CDR3 size: 14 residues. Sequencing used PBMCs. V usage is TRBV7-2 and J usage is TRBJ1-6; the D is unclear. The sequence derives from a woman in her fifties or sixties in good health and CMV-seronegative. The CDR3 region has the DNA TGTGCCAGCAGCTTGGCGCAGGAACAAACACCCCTCCACTTT. Encoded protein: CASSLAQEQTPLHF.